This passage covers 29 T cell receptor beta chains from one sample sequenced in a study of persistence of HIV-infected CD4 T cells. Sequencing used immunoSEQ version 4 in survey mode. Profiling relied on immunoSEQ multiplex PCR, and the TCRdb table lists in-frame clones only, not all of them. The repertoire has 35,000 to 55,000 clones, 89% of them found once; the top ten carry 1%. Cells were stimulated nonspecifically with anti-CD3/anti-CD28 magnetic beads. Sorting of responding CD4+ T cells relied on upregulated CD40 ligand together with CD69. What these receptors recognize is not known. The sample consisted of CD4+ T cells sorted from PBMCs after approximately 19-hour stimulation, taken from a patient who received antiretroviral therapy. Every receptor here comes from an adult man with HIV who was CMV-seropositive.

The V and J genes are TRBV2 and TRBJ1-3; D is uncertain. There are 12 residues in the CDR3. The V gene's germline CDR1 is SNHLY and CDR2 FYNNEI. Trimming removed 2 bases at V and 5 bases at J, with 4 bases between. The CDR3 loop reads CASSESRNTIYF. In DNA, the CDR3 is TGTGCCAGCAGTGAATCCCGAAACACCATATATTTT.

The rearrangement uses TRBV2 and TRBJ1-5; the D is unclear. The V and J ends lost 7 bases and 2 bases respectively, with 12 bases between them. The germline V gene has CDR1 SNHLY and CDR2 FYNNEI. The CDR3 has 14 residues. CDR3 DNA: TGTGCCAGCACCCCGGGTGTAGGCAATCAGCCCCAGCATTTT. Protein: CASTPGVGNQPQHF.

The chain joins TRBV28 to TRBJ1-2; D is uncertain. The ends were cut back, 2 bases at V and 9 bases at J, with 13 bases in the middle. Germline V gene data show CDR1 as MDHEN and CDR2 as SYDVKM. This CDR3 is 13 amino acids long. The CDR3 region has the DNA TGTGCCAGCAGTTTAACCGGGCCGGGGAGCTACACCTTC. Translating gives CASSLTGPGSYTF.

The chain combines TRBV4-2 with TRBJ1-5; the D is unclear. Trimming removed 3 bases from V and 3 bases from J, with 9 bases in between. The CDR3 contains 14 residues. The germline V gene has CDR1 LGHNA and CDR2 YNFKEQ. DNA of the CDR3: TGTGCCAGCAGCCAGGAGGGCCACAATCAGCCCCAGCATTTT. Translating it yields CASSQEGHNQPQHF.

This chain uses TRBV9 with TRBJ2-1; D may match TRBD1 or TRBD2 (5 bases each). Germline-derived CDR1 and CDR2 are SGDLS and YYNGEE. This CDR3 is 16 amino acids long. V shed 3 bases and J shed 0 bases, with 13 bases lying between them. For the CDR3, the DNA is TGTGCCAGCAGCGCCGGGACCCCGAGCTCCTACAATGAGCAGTTCTTC. This codes for CASSAGTPSSYNEQFF.

The rearrangement joins TRBV19 to TRBJ2-1; D unresolved. The germline CDR1 and CDR2 sequences are LNHDA and SQIVND (reference sequence). Between the trimmed V and J ends, which lost 4 bases and 0 bases, there was a span of 19 bases. CDR3 length: 18 amino acids. In DNA, the CDR3 is TGTGCCAGTAGTAAGGCCCCAATACAGCAAAGCTCCTACAATGAGCAGTTCTTC. Encoded protein: CASSKAPIQQSSYNEQFF. Together with reference TRBV19 and TRBJ2-1, the CDR3 gives the full variable domain: DGGITQSPKYLFRKEGQNVTLSCEQNLNHDAMYWYRQDPGQGLRLIYYSQIVNDFQKGDIAEGYSVSREKKESFPLTVTSAQKNPTAFYLCASSKAPIQQSSYNEQFFGPGTRLTVL.

V and J are TRBV6-1 and TRBJ1-5, with D possibly TRBD1 on 6 matching bases. V lost 0 bases and J lost 7, with 13 bases in between. CDR3 length: 15 residues. Germline V lookup: CDR1 MNHNS, CDR2 SASEGT. This CDR3 reads CASSEASGARQPQHF. As DNA, the CDR3 is TGTGCCAGCAGTGAAGCATCAGGGGCCCGCCAGCCCCAGCATTTT.

The chain uses TRBV7-9 and TRBJ2-7; D gene uncertain. Trimming took off 1 base at V and 1 base at J, with 8 bases between the two ends. The germline gives CDR1 SEHNR, CDR2 FQNEAQ (reference sequence). This CDR3 region has 14 residues. This CDR3 is CASSLGSTSYEQYF. The DNA for the CDR3 is TGTGCCAGCAGCTTAGGGTCGACTTCCTACGAGCAGTACTTC.

This clone showed up just a few times. The J gene is TRBJ1-1, the V gene TRBV18; D ambiguous. This CDR3 is built from 13 residues. Germline V gives CDR1 KGHSH, CDR2 LQKENI. V was shortened by 4 bases and J by 0 bases, with 6 bases between the two germline ends. The CDR3 here is CASSQGMNTEAFF. CDR3 nucleotide sequence: TGTGCCAGCTCACAAGGGATGAACACTGAAGCTTTCTTT.

The chain carries TRBV10-1 and TRBJ2-4; tentatively, D is TRBD2 (5 bases). This CDR3 comprises 14 residues. V was shortened by 2 bases and J by 8 bases, with 13 bases between the two germline ends. CDR1 and CDR2 (germline): WNHNN, SYGVQD (reference sequence). The CDR3 protein is CASSERPEVDIQYF. The CDR3 nucleotides are TGCGCCAGCAGTGAGCGGCCGGAGGTGGACATTCAGTACTTC.

In DNA, the CDR3 is TGTGCGGTGACGCGGGGGAACTATGGCTACACCTTC. It encodes CAVTRGNYGYTF. The V gene is TRBV30, the J gene TRBJ1-2, with D possibly matching TRBD1 (5 bases). The CDR3 runs 12 residues. In germline, CDR1 is GTSNPN, CDR2 SVGIG (reference sequence).

The chain is built from TRBV29-1 and TRBJ2-6; 7 bases are a match to TRBD1. There are 17 residues in the CDR3. V lost 5 bases, J lost 0 bases, and 10 bases stayed unmatched. Germline values: CDR1 SQVTM, CDR2 ANQGSEA. The CDR3 region is CSVLDRTAFSGANVLTF. The CDR3 nucleotides read TGCAGCGTTCTGGACAGGACCGCATTCTCTGGGGCCAACGTCCTGACTTTC.

This clone was recorded only once. V usage is TRBV6-5 and J usage is TRBJ2-7, with a weak D call TRBD2 (7 bases). Looked up from germline, CDR1 is MNHEY and CDR2 is SVGAGI. The CDR3 has 14 residues. V lost 6 bases and J 5 bases, leaving 17 bases between the germline ends. CDR3 amino acids: CASRSRGGAHEQYF. DNA of the CDR3: TGTGCCAGCAGGTCCCGAGGGGGGGCGCACGAGCAGTACTTC.

The V and J genes are TRBV19 and TRBJ1-4; D possibly corresponds to TRBD1 (6 bases). CDR1 and CDR2 from the germline V gene are LNHDA and SQIVND (reference sequence). This CDR3 is 15 amino acids long. Trimming shortened V by 7 bases and J by 5 bases, and 17 bases separated the two germline ends. The CDR3 is CASMSLGAGNEKLFF. In nucleotides, the CDR3 is TGTGCCAGTATGTCACTGGGGGCAGGCAATGAAAAACTGTTTTTT.

This chain joins TRBV5-1 and TRBJ1-3, with 9 bases aligning to TRBD1. Germline V CDR1 and CDR2: SGHRS, YFSETQ. The CDR3 spans 16 residues. J lost 1 base, V lost 0 bases, and 2 bases had no gene match. CDR3 sequence (DNA): TGCGCCAGCAGCTTGGAGGGACAGGGATCTGGAAACACCATATATTTT. It is translated as CASSLEGQGSGNTIYF.

V gene TRBV4-2 combines with J gene TRBJ2-7, with D perhaps TRBD1 (5 bases). The CDR3 is 16 amino acids. Per germline, CDR1 LGHNA and CDR2 YNFKEQ. Deletions cut 0 bases from V and 0 bases from J, with 12 bases between. CDR3 DNA: TGTGCCAGCAGCCAAGAACGAGCAGGGTCCTCCTACGAGCAGTACTTC. This sequence encodes CASSQERAGSSYEQYF.

V is TRBV27 and J is TRBJ2-1; TRBD2 matches at 8 bases. There are 17 residues in the CDR3. V gave up 4 bases and J gave up 2 bases; unmatched junction bases: 10. Germline V CDR1 and CDR2: MNHEY, SMNVEV (reference sequence). CDR3 amino acids: CASSSLPGLGTYNEQFF. The CDR3, as DNA: TGTGCCAGCAGTTCCCTCCCGGGACTAGGAACCTACAATGAGCAGTTCTTC.

This clone is a singleton in its sample. The chain couples TRBV19 to TRBJ2-3, with D uncertain. Trimming pared 3 bases from V and 0 bases from J, leaving 13 bases between. CDR3 length: 16 residues. Germline CDR1 is LNHDA and CDR2 is SQIVND (reference sequence). DNA for the CDR3: TGTGCCAGTAGTATGAAGAAGGGATTAAGCACAGATACGCAGTATTTT. This gives the protein CASSMKKGLSTDTQYF.

The chain couples TRBV3-1 (or the pseudogene TRBV3-2) to TRBJ2-3; D could derive from TRBD1 or TRBD2 (5 bases each). Germline V gene sequence: CDR1 LGHDT, CDR2 YNNKEL (reference sequence). V was clipped by 5 bases and J by 1 base, with 13 bases between them. CDR3 length equals 15 residues. In nucleotides, the CDR3 is TGTGCCAGCAGCTCTCGGGTGGGGGGCACAGATACGCAGTATTTT. Encoded protein: CASSSRVGGTDTQYF.

On this clone: Other DNA sequences in the same sample also yield this CDR3. The chain employs TRBV19 and TRBJ1-5, with D possibly matching TRBD1 (5 bases). Per the germline V gene, CDR1 is LNHDA and CDR2 is SQIVND (reference sequence). V was trimmed by 4 bases and J by 0 bases, leaving 19 bases between them. This CDR3 spans 18 amino acids. The CDR3 loop reads CASSRGTAGGYSNQPQHF. In nucleotides, the CDR3 is TGTGCCAGTAGTAGGGGGACCGCGGGGGGTTATAGCAATCAGCCCCAGCATTTT. Using reference TRBV19 and TRBJ1-5 for the parts outside the CDR3, the full variable domain is DGGITQSPKYLFRKEGQNVTLSCEQNLNHDAMYWYRQDPGQGLRLIYYSQIVNDFQKGDIAEGYSVSREKKESFPLTVTSAQKNPTAFYLCASSRGTAGGYSNQPQHFGDGTRLSIL.

The gene calls are TRBV3-1 (or the pseudogene TRBV3-2) and TRBJ1-2; D ambiguous. This CDR3 has 16 residues. Germline loops: CDR1 LGHDT, CDR2 YNNKEL (reference sequence). Deletions cut 0 bases from V and 5 bases from J, with 16 bases between. The CDR3 is CASSQDFGQVYYGYTF. CDR3 sequence (DNA): TGTGCCAGCAGCCAAGATTTTGGGCAGGTTTATTATGGCTACACCTTC.

The chain recombines TRBV6-5 with TRBJ2-7; D gene uncertain. In germline, CDR1 is MNHEY, CDR2 SVGAGI. CDR3 length: 11 residues. Between the trimmed V and J ends, which lost 6 bases and 3 bases, there was a span of 6 bases. This CDR3 reads CASSQNYEQYF. For the CDR3, the DNA is TGTGCCAGCAGCCAAAACTACGAGCAGTACTTC.

The chain has TRBV5-4 and TRBJ1-4, with D unclear. V lost 0 bases, J lost 8 bases, and 11 bases lay in between. Germline V gene data show CDR1 as SGHNT and CDR2 as YYREEE (reference sequence). This CDR3 spans 14 amino acids. The CDR3 coding sequence is TGTGCCAGCAGCTTGGATCAGGATCTGGAAAAACTGTTTTTT. Its translation: CASSLDQDLEKLFF.

This clone was seen once. Germline and junction disagree at one end, which may indicate a read error. The chain employs TRBV6-5 and TRBJ1-2; D remains unclear. This CDR3 contains 14 residues. Germline assignment: CDR1 MNHEY and CDR2 SVGAGI. CDR3 region: CASNYSGSNYGYTF. DNA for the CDR3: TGTGCCAGCAATTACTCTGGATCTAACTATGGCTACACCTTC.

This clone was found once. The J gene is TRBJ2-7, the V gene TRBV9; D gene uncertain. CDR1 and CDR2 (germline): SGDLS, YYNGEE. CDR3 length: 14 residues. V was pared by 3 bases and J by 1 base, with 11 bases between. The DNA of the CDR3 is TGTGCCAGCAGCGAAACGACTTCTTCCTACGAGCAGTACTTC. Residues: CASSETTSSYEQYF.

The gene calls are TRBV9 and TRBJ1-4; no clear D gene. The length of the CDR3 is 14 residues. Looked up from germline, CDR1 is SGDLS and CDR2 is YYNGEE. Trimming shortened V by 5 bases and J by 3 bases, and 11 bases separated the two germline ends. The CDR3 region is CASSPQAANEKLFF. CDR3 nucleotide sequence: TGTGCCAGCAGTCCCCAGGCAGCTAATGAAAAACTGTTTTTT.

V usage is TRBV27 and J usage is TRBJ1-1, with D uncertain. There are 18 residues in the CDR3. The V end lost 8 bases, the J end lost 0 bases, and 25 bases lay between the germline ends. Germline assignment: CDR1 MNHEY and CDR2 SMNVEV (reference sequence). CDR3 sequence (DNA): TGTGCCAGCGCCAGCTCCCCACCCACCTTCACACTGAACACTGAAGCTTTCTTT. Its protein is CASASSPPTFTLNTEAFF.

The chain joins TRBV7-2 to TRBJ2-2; TRBD2 matches 7 bases. The V segment lost 7 bases and the J segment 5 bases; nucleotides outside the gene matches: 10. Germline V gene sequence: CDR1 SGHTA, CDR2 FQGNSA. The CDR3 runs to 15 residues. Here the CDR3 reads CASTREAGSTGELFF. In nucleotides, the CDR3 is TGTGCCAGCACCCGGGAGGCAGGGTCGACCGGGGAGCTGTTTTTT.

The chain couples TRBV19 to TRBJ2-1; 9 bases align to TRBD2. Losses at the gene ends were 3 bases for V and 7 bases for J; bases not matched to a gene: 10. Germline CDR1 is LNHDA and CDR2 is SQIVND (reference sequence). The CDR3 is made up of 16 amino acids. Here the CDR3 DNA reads TGTGCCAGTAGTATTAGGTCCAGCGGGGGGAGAAATGAGCAGTTCTTC. Its protein is CASSIRSSGGRNEQFF.